This entry lists 18 T cell receptor beta chains sequenced from one sample in a study of hypomethylating agent response in myelodysplastic syndrome. Sequencing used immunoSEQ multiplex PCR; TCRdb keeps in-frame clones, though not all of them. The sample lists approximately 4,300 clones, roughly four fifths occurring once. Sequenced material: bone marrow, taken before or after starting hypomethylating agent treatment for myelodysplastic syndrome (not recorded which). The receptors were gathered from a human donor with myelodysplastic syndrome.

This sequence joins TRBV5-5 and TRBJ2-3; D possibly uses TRBD1 or TRBD2 (5 bases each). Trimming left V 3 bases short and J 3 bases short, with 11 bases between. Per the germline V gene, CDR1 is SGHKS and CDR2 is YYEKEE (reference sequence). The CDR3 contains 14 residues. The CDR3 DNA reads TGTGCCAGCAGCTCCGCCTGGGGGACAGATACGCAGTATTTT. Its translation: CASSSAWGTDTQYF.

The rearrangement uses TRBV7-9 and TRBJ2-7, with 10 bases that match TRBD1. The junction had 9 bases not matched to a gene; V was cut back by 4 bases and J by 9 bases. The CDR3 runs 14 residues. Germline values: CDR1 SEHNR, CDR2 FQNEAQ (reference sequence). The CDR3 region is CASSSGTGAFRQYF. CDR3 nucleotide sequence: TGTGCCAGCAGCTCCGGGACAGGGGCCTTCCGGCAGTACTTC. Full variable domain (rest looked up from reference TRBV7-9 and TRBJ2-7): DTGVSQNPRHKITKRGQNVTFRCDPISEHNRLYWYRQTLGQGPEFLTYFQNEAQLEKSRLLSDRFSAERPKGSFSTLEIQRTEQGDSAMYLCASSSGTGAFRQYFGPGTRLTVT.

This clone is a singleton in its sample. The V gene is TRBV13, the J gene TRBJ1-1, with TRBD1 identical over 9 bases. Per the germline V gene, CDR1 is PRHDT and CDR2 is FYEKMQ (reference sequence). The V gene end was trimmed by 0 bases and the J gene end by 6 bases; junction bases not matched to a gene: 23. The CDR3 has 21 amino acids. This chain's CDR3 is CASSLGRIGLGTGGPEAEAFF. In nucleotides, the CDR3 is TGTGCCAGCAGCTTAGGCCGAATCGGCCTGGGAACAGGGGGCCCCGAGGCTGAAGCTTTCTTT.

For the CDR3, the DNA is TGTGCCAGCAGTGATGGCCAGGACTGGGGGACCCAGTACTTC. Its translation: CASSDGQDWGTQYF. The chain carries TRBV5-6 and TRBJ2-5; the D gene is possibly TRBD2 (5 bases). The CDR3 runs to 14 residues. V was cut by 5 bases and J by 7 bases, with 18 bases left in between. CDR1 is SGHDT and CDR2 is YYEEEE in the germline V gene. The whole variable domain, remainder taken from reference TRBV5-6 and TRBJ2-5, is DAGVTQSPTHLIKTRGQQVTLRCSPKSGHDTVSWYQQALGQGPQFIFQYYEEEERQRGNFPDRFSGHQFPNYSSELNVNALLLGDSALYLCASSDGQDWGTQYFGPGTRLLVL.

The chain recombines TRBV6-5 with TRBJ2-7, with 7 nucleotides matching TRBD1. Germline assignment: CDR1 MNHEY and CDR2 SVGAGI. The CDR3 extends over 16 amino acids. Trimming cost V 0 bases and J 1 base; bases outside gene matches: 6. CDR3 sequence reads: CASSYSGGIWSYEQYF. The CDR3 bases are TGTGCCAGCAGTTACTCAGGGGGCATATGGTCCTACGAGCAGTACTTC.

The gene calls are TRBV30 and TRBJ2-5; TRBD1 or TRBD2 may be the D gene (5 bases each). The CDR3 consists of 14 residues. V lost 1 base and J lost 5, with 14 bases in between. Germline values: CDR1 GTSNPN, CDR2 SVGIG (reference sequence). The CDR3 is CAWSAPGTGETQYF. In nucleotides, the CDR3 is TGTGCCTGGAGTGCCCCAGGGACCGGGGAGACCCAGTACTTC.

The J gene is TRBJ2-5, the V gene TRBV19, with unresolved D. Germline V gene sequence: CDR1 LNHDA, CDR2 SQIVND (reference sequence). The V end was cut by 3 bases, the J end by 3 bases, with 2 bases between. This CDR3 contains 11 residues. The CDR3, as DNA: TGTGCCAGTAGTATCGAAGAGACCCAGTACTTC. Encoded protein: CASSIEETQYF.

This clone was observed a few times. The chain is built from TRBV5-1 and TRBJ2-7, with 13 bases fitting TRBD2. V dropped 1 base and J dropped 3; count of bases not matched to a gene: 4. This CDR3 contains 16 residues. The germline CDR1 and CDR2 sequences are SGHRS and YFSETQ. The CDR3 coding sequence is TGCGCCAGCAGCTTGAGCGGGACTAGCGGGATCTACGAGCAGTACTTC. Translated: CASSLSGTSGIYEQYF.

This clone was detected a few times. V and J are TRBV5-1 and TRBJ2-1; TRBD1 might be the D (7 bases). The CDR3 contains 15 residues. Germline CDR1 is SGHRS and CDR2 is YFSETQ. Trimming left V 4 bases short and J 7 bases short, with 18 bases between. CDR3 loop: CASSPGDRKRNEQFF. The CDR3 nucleotides are TGCGCCAGCAGCCCGGGGGACAGAAAAAGGAATGAGCAGTTCTTC.

This chain connects TRBV10-3 to TRBJ2-7, with 9 positions matching TRBD2. Trimming removed 2 bases from V and 0 bases from J; junction bases left unmatched: 8. Germline loops: CDR1 ENHRY, CDR2 SYGVKD. This CDR3 comprises 17 residues. CDR3 region: CAISEGWLAGSSYEQYF. CDR3 DNA sequence: TGTGCCATCAGTGAGGGGTGGCTAGCGGGGAGCTCCTACGAGCAGTACTTC.

This clone was seen just once. The chain recombines TRBV6-5 with TRBJ1-4; TRBD1 might be the D (5 bases). V lost 5 bases, J lost 0 bases, and 10 bases lay in between. This CDR3 spans 15 amino acids. In germline, CDR1 is MNHEY, CDR2 SVGAGI. This CDR3 is CASSRGLATNEKLFF. CDR3 sequence (DNA): TGTGCCAGCAGTAGGGGCCTCGCAACTAATGAAAAACTGTTTTTT.

J is TRBJ1-2 and V is TRBV4-3; D might be TRBD1 (5 bases). Trimming left V 3 bases short and J 2 bases short, with 10 bases between. Germline CDR1 is LGHNA and CDR2 is YSLEER. This CDR3 is 14 amino acids long. The CDR3 nucleotides are TGCGCCAGCAGCCAGCTAACAGGAAACTATGGCTACACCTTC. Translated: CASSQLTGNYGYTF.

The chain employs TRBV9 and TRBJ1-1; D call uncertain. Germline assignment: CDR1 SGDLS and CDR2 YYNGEE. V was shortened by 0 bases and J by 1 base, with 10 bases between the two germline ends. The CDR3 runs to 15 residues. The CDR3 DNA sequence: TGTGCCAGCAGCGTAGATACAGAGCCGAACACTGAAGCTTTCTTT. This codes for CASSVDTEPNTEAFF. Combining the CDR3 with reference TRBV9 and TRBJ1-1 gives the whole variable domain DSGVTQTPKHLITATGQRVTLRCSPRSGDLSVYWYQQSLDQGLQFLIQYYNGEERAKGNILERFSAQQFPDLHSELNLSSLELGDSALYFCASSVDTEPNTEAFFGQGTRLTVV.

The chain recombines TRBV14 with TRBJ2-1; 8 nucleotides align to TRBD2. Trimming cost V 2 bases and J 0 bases; bases outside gene matches: 6. Germline CDR1 and CDR2: SGHDN and FVKESK. This CDR3 has 17 amino acids. Here the CDR3 reads CASSQSVSGSSYNEQFF. CDR3 nucleotides: TGTGCCAGCAGCCAAAGTGTAAGCGGGAGCTCCTACAATGAGCAGTTCTTC.

The chain links TRBV28 to TRBJ1-2; tentatively, D is TRBD1 (6 bases). The CDR3 runs to 17 residues. CDR1 is MDHEN, CDR2 SYDVKM, per germline. Trimming shortened V by 4 bases and J by 0 bases, and 18 bases separated the two germline ends. Here the CDR3 DNA reads TGTGCCAGCAGTTCGGCCCATTCCAGGGGAACTAACTATGGCTACACCTTC. Residues: CASSSAHSRGTNYGYTF.

In DNA form, the CDR3 reads TGCAGCACCACCGCGGGGGTAGGACAGACGTTCTTC. Translating gives CSTTAGVGQTFF. This chain links TRBV29-1 with TRBJ2-1, with D perhaps TRBD2 (7 bases). V was shortened by 8 bases and J by 15 bases, with 23 bases between the two germline ends. Germline V gives CDR1 SQVTM, CDR2 ANQGSEA. CDR3 length: 12 residues.

CDR3 nucleotide sequence: TGTGCCAGCAGTGAAAAAAGCTACGAGCAGTACTTC. Amino acids: CASSEKSYEQYF. This chain uses TRBV6-1 with TRBJ2-7; D gene uncertain. Germline V gene sequence: CDR1 MNHNS, CDR2 SASEGT. The CDR3 consists of 12 residues. The ends were cut back, 2 bases at V and 3 bases at J, with 5 bases in the middle.

This clone was observed a handful of times. The CDR3 protein is CASSLVAGTYEQYF. CDR3 sequence (DNA): TGTGCCAGCAGCTTAGTAGCGGGGACCTACGAGCAGTACTTC. This chain joins TRBV7-2 and TRBJ2-7; 8 bases agree with TRBD2. Unmatched junction bases numbered 1, after V lost 1 base and J lost 2 bases. The CDR3 covers 14 residues. Germline CDR1 reads SGHTA; CDR2 reads FQGNSA. Using reference TRBV7-2 and TRBJ2-7 for the parts outside the CDR3, the full variable domain is GAGVSQSPSNKVTEKGKDVELRCDPISGHTALYWYRQSLGQGLEFLIYFQGNSAPDKSGLPSDRFSAERTGGSVSTLTIQRTQQEDSAVYLCASSLVAGTYEQYFGPGTRLTVT.